This passage covers 7 T cell receptor beta chains from one sample sequenced in a study of T cell responses to AZD1222 COVID-19 vaccine. Some clones are missing from TCRdb's copy, which holds only in-frame ones; the method was immunoSEQ multiplex PCR. The sample includes roughly 100,000 clones, 89% of them seen just once. The sample was peripheral blood, taken 28 days after the second AZD1222 dose. These receptors originate from an adult who received the AZD1222 COVID-19 vaccine.

This clone came up a few times. J is TRBJ2-1 and V is TRBV5-1; 9 bases align to TRBD2. The CDR3 loop spans 15 amino acids. V shed 4 bases, J shed 5 bases, and the junction held 7 bases outside the gene matches. CDR1 is SGHRS, CDR2 YFSETQ, per germline. CDR3 sequence: CASSPGLALNNEQFF. The CDR3 nucleotides read TGCGCCAGCAGCCCAGGACTAGCGCTAAACAATGAGCAGTTCTTC.

V is TRBV7-2 and J is TRBJ1-1, with D maybe TRBD1 (5 bases). V lost 8 bases, J lost 5 bases, and 18 bases lay in between. The CDR3 is made up of 14 amino acids. CDR1 SGHTA and CDR2 FQGNSA come from the germline V gene. DNA of the CDR3: TGTGCCAGCTCAGGGACCTCCCTGAGGACTGAAGCTTTCTTT. Encoded protein: CASSGTSLRTEAFF.

In the case of this clone: The same CDR3 is also encoded by other DNA sequences in this sample. In nucleotides, the CDR3 is TGTGCCAGCAGCTTGGCGGTTTCCTACGAGCAGTACTTC. Translating gives CASSLAVSYEQYF. V and J are TRBV7-9 and TRBJ2-7; D is undetermined. The CDR3 totals 13 residues. Trimming took off 3 bases at V and 1 base at J, with 7 bases between the two ends. Germline values: CDR1 SEHNR, CDR2 FQNEAQ (reference sequence).

The genes are TRBV5-4 and TRBJ1-1; TRBD1 aligns across 9 bases. V shed 4 bases and J 1 base; nucleotides not matched to a gene: 11. Looked up from germline, CDR1 is SGHNT and CDR2 is YYREEE (reference sequence). The CDR3 runs to 17 residues. The CDR3 DNA is TGTGCCAGCAGCCCGGGGACAGGGAGTTTACGGAACACTGAAGCTTTCTTT. Translating gives CASSPGTGSLRNTEAFF.

This chain joins TRBV24-1 and TRBJ2-6; 10 bases are a match to TRBD1. Germline lookup yields CDR1 KGHDR and CDR2 SFDVKD. Trimming cost V 4 bases and J 2 bases; bases outside gene matches: 4. CDR3 size: 17 residues. The CDR3 reads CATSEDRGQAGANVLTF. Written as DNA, the CDR3 is TGTGCCACCAGTGAAGACAGGGGGCAAGCTGGGGCCAACGTCCTGACTTTC.

The gene calls are TRBV5-6 and TRBJ1-2; 11 bases map to TRBD1. The V gene's germline CDR1 is SGHDT and CDR2 YYEEEE. This CDR3 is built from 14 residues. Unmatched junction bases numbered 4, after V lost 1 base and J lost 8 bases. CDR3 sequence: CASSLTGQGEGYTF. CDR3 DNA sequence: TGTGCCAGCAGCTTGACGGGACAGGGGGAGGGCTACACCTTC.

This chain links TRBV3-1 (or the pseudogene TRBV3-2) with TRBJ2-7, with TRBD1 matching over 10 bases. Germline V gives CDR1 LGHDT, CDR2 YNNKEL (reference sequence). The CDR3 is 15 residues long. Trimming removed 4 bases from V and 3 bases from J; junction bases left unmatched: 6. The CDR3 loop is CASSPRDRGNYEQYF. CDR3 in DNA: TGTGCCAGCAGCCCGCGGGACAGGGGAAACTACGAGCAGTACTTC.